This TCR beta chain was sequenced in a study of CD8+ T cells in alopecia areata. Sequencing relied on a cDNA template that was reverse transcribed from extracted RNA. TCRdb's copy holds only in-frame clones and misses some; the assay was immunoSEQ multiplex PCR. The table has some 150,000 clones, approximately 65% seen once; the top ten hold 30% to 45%. The V segment lost 6 bases and the J segment 2 bases; nucleotides outside the gene matches: 4. The CDR3 is made up of 14 amino acids. In germline, CDR1 is SQVTM, CDR2 ANQGSEA. The TCR sequence derives from a human donor in good health. The rearrangement joins TRBV29-1 to TRBJ2-7; TRBD2 agrees at 13 bases. The specimen sequenced was CD8+ T cells sorted from blood. The CDR3 reads CSVPGLAGTYEQYF. DNA for the CDR3: TGCAGCGTCCCGGGACTAGCGGGAACCTACGAGCAGTACTTC.